Below, 19 T cell receptor beta chains from the same sample are listed, as sequenced in a study of T-cell reconstitution after alpha-beta-depleted transplantation in children. TCRbeta library construction was performed incorporating unique molecular identifiers. TCRdb recomputed calls from the PCR reads with MiXCR, one row per CDR3 protein. Found here are about 290,000 distinct CDR3 sequences, over 9.5% of them singletons; the top ten hold just under 7.5%. The sample consisted of PBMCs, taken before TCRalphabeta/CD19-depleted stem cell transplant. Receptor source: a boy less than two years old with acute myeloid leukemia, due to receive a stem cell transplant.

This chain links TRBV5-5 with TRBJ1-4, with 11 bases fitting TRBD1. Germline V gene lookup returns CDR1 SGHKS and CDR2 YYEKEE (reference sequence). The CDR3 spans 17 residues. The J segment lost 8 bases and the V segment lost 2 bases, leaving 11 bases of the junction unmatched. The CDR3 region has the DNA TGTGCCAGCAGCTTTCTCGGACAGGGGGCCCCTTTGGAAAAACTGTTTTTT. This codes for CASSFLGQGAPLEKLFF.

This clonotype occurred a few times. This rearrangement joins TRBV18 to TRBJ2-5; possibly TRBD1 for D (5 bases). Trimming left V 1 base short and J 3 bases short, with 9 bases between. The CDR3 is 14 residues long. Germline assignment: CDR1 KGHSH and CDR2 LQKENI. This chain's CDR3 is CASSPLPREETQYF. CDR3 bases: TGTGCCAGCTCACCACTACCCAGGGAAGAGACCCAGTACTTC.

This clonotype was counted ten times or more. This chain uses TRBV9 with TRBJ1-4; TRBD1 is a possible D gene (6 bases). V dropped 0 bases and J dropped 8 bases, with 8 bases sitting between them. The CDR3 runs 13 residues. The V gene's germline CDR1 is SGDLS and CDR2 YYNGEE. The CDR3 region has the DNA TGTGCCAGCAGCGTAGAAGGGGGGGAAAAACTGTTTTTT. The encoded protein is CASSVEGGEKLFF.

At least ten counts were recorded for this clonotype. The chain combines TRBV4-2 with TRBJ1-5; 7 bases agree with TRBD1. The CDR3 totals 14 residues. The J segment lost 7 bases and the V segment lost 4 bases, leaving 7 bases of the junction unmatched. Germline V CDR1 and CDR2: LGHNA, YNFKEQ. Here the CDR3 DNA reads TGTGCCAGCAGCCGACAGGGCTTTGGGCAGCCCCAGCATTTT. Amino acids: CASSRQGFGQPQHF.

This clonotype appeared many times. V and J are TRBV5-1 and TRBJ2-2; 11 bases are shared with TRBD2. This CDR3 is 15 amino acids long. From germline, CDR1 is SGHRS and CDR2 YFSETQ. V trimming: 1 base; J trimming: 7 bases; junction bases outside the gene matches: 3. The CDR3 DNA sequence: TGCGCCAGCAGCTTGACTAGCGGGGGCGGCGGGGAGCTGTTTTTT. It encodes CASSLTSGGGGELFF.

This clonotype was detected many times. The chain joins TRBV5-1 to TRBJ2-5; no firm D call. Deletions cut 4 bases from V and 2 bases from J, with 9 bases between. Germline loops: CDR1 SGHRS, CDR2 YFSETQ. The CDR3 runs to 13 residues. CDR3 in DNA: TGCGCCAGCAGCCGATTGGCGCAAGAGACCCAGTACTTC. This encodes CASSRLAQETQYF.

This clonotype has a count of ten or more. This chain uses TRBV5-1 with TRBJ1-1, with a weak D call TRBD1 (5 bases). The germline V gene encodes CDR1 SGHRS and CDR2 YFSETQ. The V and J ends lost 2 bases and 3 bases respectively, with 11 bases between them. There are 14 residues in the CDR3. CDR3 sequence: CASSFGRADTEAFF. CDR3 nucleotide sequence: TGCGCCAGCAGCTTTGGCAGGGCTGACACTGAAGCTTTCTTT.

This clonotype was seen repeatedly, ten times or more. The CDR3 sequence: CASSLGQGEGAFF. CDR3 sequence (DNA): TGTGCCAGCAGTTTGGGACAGGGGGAGGGAGCTTTCTTT. The V gene is TRBV12-3 or TRBV12-4, the J gene TRBJ1-1; 11 nucleotides agree with TRBD1. The CDR3 is 13 amino acids. Trimming removed 3 bases from V and 10 bases from J; junction bases left unmatched: 4.

The sample holds many counts of this clonotype. J is TRBJ2-1 and V is TRBV24-1; no definite D call. The CDR3 contains 12 residues. CDR1 and CDR2 from the germline V gene are KGHDR and SFDVKD. Trimming pared 6 bases from V and 10 bases from J, leaving 12 bases between. The CDR3 DNA follows: TGTGCCACCAGTTTTGGCGGCAGCGAGCAGTTCTTC. This gives the protein CATSFGGSEQFF.

As concerns this clonotype: A read error may explain this, as a much larger clone is one base away. V is TRBV12-3 or TRBV12-4 and J is TRBJ1-1; D gene unclear. V shed 5 bases and J shed 2 bases, with 12 bases lying between them. This CDR3 is built from 14 residues. The CDR3 protein is CASSVLQDNTEAFF. CDR3 nucleotides: TGTGCCAGCAGTGTTTTGCAGGATAACACTGAAGCTTTCTTT.

In its sample, this clonotype was seen many times. The chain couples TRBV5-1 to TRBJ2-7, with D maybe TRBD2 (5 bases). V lost 0 bases and J lost 2, with 12 bases in between. Per the germline V gene, CDR1 is SGHRS and CDR2 is YFSETQ. This CDR3 has 15 amino acids. The CDR3 reads CASSLGVGVTYEQYF. CDR3 DNA sequence: TGCGCCAGCAGCTTGGGAGTCGGGGTTACCTACGAGCAGTACTTC.

This clonotype was recorded at least ten times. The chain links TRBV5-1 to TRBJ1-1, with D maybe TRBD1 (6 bases). Germline V gene sequence: CDR1 SGHRS, CDR2 YFSETQ. The CDR3 spans 16 residues. Trimming removed 0 bases at V and 2 bases at J, with 14 bases between. CDR3 loop: CASSLVGGGRNTEAFF. The CDR3 nucleotides are TGCGCCAGCAGCTTGGTAGGTGGGGGCCGTAACACTGAAGCTTTCTTT.

This clonotype was observed at least ten times. This chain links TRBV20-1 with TRBJ1-6, with D possibly being TRBD1 (6 bases). This CDR3 region has 13 residues. The germline CDR1 and CDR2 sequences are DFQATT and SNEGSKA (reference sequence). Trimming stripped 2 bases from V and 10 bases from J, with 12 bases between. CDR3 loop: CSARFRGSSPLHF. DNA for the CDR3: TGCAGTGCTAGATTTAGGGGGAGCTCACCCCTCCACTTT.

The sample holds many counts of this clonotype. The rearrangement joins TRBV5-5 to TRBJ1-5; D uncertain. The germline gives CDR1 SGHKS, CDR2 YYEKEE (reference sequence). With 0 bases removed from V and 3 bases from J, the gap between germline ends came to 10 bases. This CDR3 comprises 15 residues. The CDR3 loop is CASSLEFGPNQPQHF. For the CDR3, the DNA is TGTGCCAGCAGCTTGGAGTTCGGGCCCAATCAGCCCCAGCATTTT.

Ten or more counts support this clonotype. The chain links TRBV24-1 to TRBJ2-3; 13 bases are a match to TRBD2. CDR1 and CDR2 (germline): KGHDR, SFDVKD. V was clipped by 5 bases and J by 3 bases; unmatched bases: 1. This CDR3 has 15 amino acids. The CDR3 spells CATSGLAGGTDTQYF. The CDR3 coding sequence is TGTGCCACCAGTGGACTAGCGGGGGGTACAGATACGCAGTATTTT.

This clonotype was counted ten times or more. This chain connects TRBV29-1 to TRBJ2-7; 10 nucleotides align to TRBD2. V lost 4 bases and J lost 7; bases outside the gene matches: 7. This CDR3 spans 13 amino acids. The germline V gene has CDR1 SQVTM and CDR2 ANQGSEA. The CDR3: CSVGLAGDGEQYF. The CDR3 region has the DNA TGCAGCGTTGGCCTAGCGGGAGACGGGGAGCAGTACTTC.

Details on this clonotype: This may arise from a read error, as a much more abundant clone is one base away. The chain recombines TRBV29-1 with TRBJ2-1, with D perhaps matching TRBD1 (6 bases). This CDR3 has 13 residues. Germline V CDR1 and CDR2: SQVTM, ANQGSEA. In DNA form, the CDR3 reads TGCGGCGTCTATGGGGGCACCTACAATGAGCAGTTCTTC. Translating it yields CGVYGGTYNEQFF.

CDR3 sequence reads: CSAPGQGALYYGYTF. CDR3 DNA sequence: TGCAGTGCGCCGGGACAGGGGGCGCTTTACTATGGCTACACCTTC. The chain joins TRBV20-1 to TRBJ1-2; 12 bases are a match to TRBD1. The CDR3 consists of 15 residues. CDR1 is DFQATT and CDR2 is SNEGSKA in the germline V gene (reference sequence). V shed 6 bases, J shed 3 bases, and the junction held 8 bases outside the gene matches.

This clonotype was detected only a few times. The chain links TRBV28 to TRBJ2-3; D remains unclear. The CDR3 is 16 amino acids. Trimming removed 4 bases from V and 0 bases from J, with 14 bases in between. From germline, CDR1 is MDHEN and CDR2 SYDVKM. In DNA, the CDR3 is TGTGCCAGCAGTTCCGTAGGCGGACCTAGCACAGATACGCAGTATTTT. Amino acids: CASSSVGGPSTDTQYF.